These 8 T cell receptor beta chains came from one sample sequenced in a study of glioma-infiltrating T cells. The iRepertoire nested amplicon-rescue multiplex PCR amplified TCR alpha and beta CDR3s from RNA. Each CDR3 protein gets one entry after TCRdb re-called the multiplex PCR reads with MiXCR. The sample shows some 93,000 distinct CDR3 sequences, approximately 40% of them seen only once. Sequencing was carried out using glioma tissue, nonneoplastic brain tissue, or PBMCs (not recorded which). The origin of the receptors is a human donor with low-grade glioma or glioblastoma, undergoing nonglioma brain surgery, or in good health (not recorded which).

This clonotype was counted many times. The chain carries TRBV5-1 and TRBJ2-3; the D gene could be TRBD1 or TRBD2 (5 bases each). CDR3 length equals 13 residues. V lost 4 bases to trimming and J lost 6 bases, with 12 bases between them. The germline V gene encodes CDR1 SGHRS and CDR2 YFSETQ. CDR3 in amino acids: CASSPGWGDTQYF. CDR3 in DNA: TGCGCCAGCAGCCCCGGTTGGGGGGATACGCAGTATTTT.

Comments on this clonotype: A much larger clone is a single base away; this may be a read error. The chain is built from TRBV5-1 and TRBJ1-1; D gene unclear. The germline V and J ends were trimmed by 2 bases and 6 bases, with 17 bases remaining between them. This CDR3 is 15 amino acids long. Germline V lookup: CDR1 SGHRS, CDR2 YFSETQ. CDR3 protein: CASSFLRTLMSEAFF. The CDR3, as DNA: TGCGCCAGCAGCTTTCTCAGGACTCTCATGTCTGAAGCTTTCTTT.

With respect to this clonotype: Mismatch with germline at one junction end may stem from a read error. V usage is TRBV7-2 and J usage is TRBJ2-3, with TRBD2 matching 12 bases. The CDR3 runs 16 residues. Per germline, CDR1 SGHTA and CDR2 FQGNSA. CDR3 protein: CASSTGLAGSRDTQYF. DNA of the CDR3: TGTGCTAGCAGTACTGGACTAGCGGGAAGCAGAGATACGCAGTATTTT.

The sample holds many counts of this clonotype. V is TRBV2 and J is TRBJ2-2; 8 bases agree with TRBD1. V gave up 3 bases and J gave up 1 base; unmatched junction bases: 4. CDR3 length: 16 amino acids. The germline V gene has CDR1 SNHLY and CDR2 FYNNEI. The DNA of the CDR3 is TGTGCCAGCAGTGATCGGGACAGGATGAACACCGGGGAGCTGTTTTTT. Translating gives CASSDRDRMNTGELFF.

On this clonotype: A junction boundary mismatches the germline segment, possibly from a read error. The V and J genes are TRBV15 and TRBJ1-6; TRBD1 matches at 7 bases. The germline V gene has CDR1 LNHNV and CDR2 YYDKDF (reference sequence). The CDR3 contains 17 residues. This CDR3 reads CAISRDRRDSGNSPLHF. The CDR3 DNA sequence: TGTGCCATCAGCAGAGATCGAAGGGACAGTGGGAATTCACCCCTCCACTTT.

This clonotype showed up many times. This chain connects TRBV20-1 to TRBJ1-2; TRBD1 matches 11 bases. The CDR3 consists of 14 residues. Germline lookup yields CDR1 DFQATT and CDR2 SNEGSKA (reference sequence). The J segment lost 8 bases and the V segment lost 3 bases, leaving 8 bases of the junction unmatched. The CDR3 loop is CSASVGQGARGYTF. Here the CDR3 DNA reads TGCAGTGCTAGCGTAGGACAGGGGGCTCGAGGCTACACCTTC.

Note on this clonotype: One junction end does not reproduce the germline sequence, and a read error may be involved. The V gene is TRBV29-1, the J gene TRBJ2-4; the D call may be TRBD1 or TRBD2 (6 bases each). The germline CDR1 and CDR2 sequences are SQVTM and ANQGSEA. The CDR3 length is 13 residues. This chain's CDR3 is CGVAGTYHDIQHF. The CDR3, as DNA: TGCGGCGTTGCGGGGACATACCATGACATTCAGCACTTC.

As concerns this clonotype: The junction does not match germline at one end; this may be a read error. This chain links TRBV6-5 with TRBJ2-1; D gene uncertain. The length of the CDR3 is 13 residues. Germline CDR1 MNHEY, CDR2 SVGAGI. The CDR3 DNA follows: TGTGCCAGCAGTTACCCAGTGGGCATTGAGCAGTCCTTC. It encodes CASSYPVGIEQSF.